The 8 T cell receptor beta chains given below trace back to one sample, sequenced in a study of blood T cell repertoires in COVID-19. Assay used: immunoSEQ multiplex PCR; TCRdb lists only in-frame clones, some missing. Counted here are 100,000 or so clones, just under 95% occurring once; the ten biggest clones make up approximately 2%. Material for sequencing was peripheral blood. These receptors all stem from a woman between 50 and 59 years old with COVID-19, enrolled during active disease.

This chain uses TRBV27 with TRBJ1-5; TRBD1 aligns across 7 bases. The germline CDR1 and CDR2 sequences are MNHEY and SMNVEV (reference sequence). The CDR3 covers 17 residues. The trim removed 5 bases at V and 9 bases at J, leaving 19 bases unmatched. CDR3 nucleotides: TGTGCCAGCAGTCTTTCCGTAAGGACCAGGGGGAGCAGGCCCCAGCATTTT. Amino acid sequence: CASSLSVRTRGSRPQHF.

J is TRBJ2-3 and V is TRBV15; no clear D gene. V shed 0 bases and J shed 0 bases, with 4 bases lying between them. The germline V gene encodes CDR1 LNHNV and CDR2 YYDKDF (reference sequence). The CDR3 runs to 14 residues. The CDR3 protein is CATSRESSTDTQYF. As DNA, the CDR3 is TGTGCCACCAGCAGAGAATCTAGCACAGATACGCAGTATTTT.

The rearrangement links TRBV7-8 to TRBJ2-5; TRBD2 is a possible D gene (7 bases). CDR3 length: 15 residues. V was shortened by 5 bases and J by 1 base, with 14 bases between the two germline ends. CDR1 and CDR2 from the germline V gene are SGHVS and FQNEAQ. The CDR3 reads CASSVARGGQETQYF. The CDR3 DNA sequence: TGTGCCAGCAGCGTCGCGAGGGGGGGCCAAGAGACCCAGTACTTC.

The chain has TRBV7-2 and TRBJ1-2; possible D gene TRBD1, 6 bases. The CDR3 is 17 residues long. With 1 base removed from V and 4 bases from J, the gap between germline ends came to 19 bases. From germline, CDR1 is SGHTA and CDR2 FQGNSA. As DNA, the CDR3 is TGTGCCAGCAGCTTAGAGCGGGGGGCGCGGACTTTCTATGGCTACACCTTC. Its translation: CASSLERGARTFYGYTF. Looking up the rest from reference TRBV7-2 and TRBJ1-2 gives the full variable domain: GAGVSQSPSNKVTEKGKDVELRCDPISGHTALYWYRQSLGQGLEFLIYFQGNSAPDKSGLPSDRFSAERTGGSVSTLTIQRTQQEDSAVYLCASSLERGARTFYGYTFGSGTRLTVV.

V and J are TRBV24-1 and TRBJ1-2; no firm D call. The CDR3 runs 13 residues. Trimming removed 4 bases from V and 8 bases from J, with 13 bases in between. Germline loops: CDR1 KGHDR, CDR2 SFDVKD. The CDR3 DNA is TGTGCCACCAGTGAGGGAGGGTTGAGAGGCTACACCTTC. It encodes CATSEGGLRGYTF.

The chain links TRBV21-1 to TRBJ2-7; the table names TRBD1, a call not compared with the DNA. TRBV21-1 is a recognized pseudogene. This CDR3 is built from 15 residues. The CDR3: CASSKEDSHYYEQYV. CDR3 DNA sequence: TGTGCCAGCAGCAAAGAGGACAGCCATTACTACGAGCAGTACGTC.

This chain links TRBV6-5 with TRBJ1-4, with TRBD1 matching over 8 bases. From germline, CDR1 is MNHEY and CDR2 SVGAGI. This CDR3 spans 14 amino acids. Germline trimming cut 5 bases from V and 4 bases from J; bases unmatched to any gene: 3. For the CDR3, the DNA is TGTGCCAGCAGTCTGACAGGGGATAATGAAAAACTGTTTTTT. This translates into CASSLTGDNEKLFF.

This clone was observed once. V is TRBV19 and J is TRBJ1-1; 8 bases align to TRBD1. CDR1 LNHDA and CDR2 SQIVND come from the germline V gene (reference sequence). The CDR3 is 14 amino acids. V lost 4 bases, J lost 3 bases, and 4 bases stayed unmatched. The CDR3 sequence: CASSRGQDYTEAFF. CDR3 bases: TGTGCCAGTAGTAGGGGACAGGACTACACTGAAGCTTTCTTT.